These 28 T cell receptor beta chains share one sample of origin, sequenced in a study of T cell responses to AZD1222 COVID-19 vaccine. The method was immunoSEQ multiplex PCR; TCRdb's version includes in-frame clones alone and lacks a portion of them. The top ten clones hold 7.9% of a sample with over 100,000 clones, approximately 85% of them seen once. This material consisted of peripheral blood, taken 28 days after the second dose of the MenACWY control vaccine. The receptor set was obtained from an adult who received the MenACWY meningococcal vaccine as a control.

This rearrangement joins TRBV10-3 to TRBJ1-1; D call uncertain. Trimming left V 6 bases short and J 8 bases short, with 13 bases between. The CDR3 runs to 12 residues. Looked up from germline, CDR1 is ENHRY and CDR2 is SYGVKD. The CDR3: CAISAYSGEAFF. In nucleotides, the CDR3 is TGTGCCATCAGCGCCTACTCAGGAGAAGCTTTCTTT.

This rearrangement joins TRBV25-1 to TRBJ1-6; 7 nucleotides agree with TRBD1. The CDR3 spans 14 residues. Germline V lookup: CDR1 MGHDK, CDR2 SYGVNS. The V and J ends lost 6 bases and 8 bases, in that order; junction bases with no gene match: 7. CDR3: CASSDRAFHSPLHF. The CDR3, as DNA: TGTGCCAGCAGCGACAGGGCCTTCCATTCACCCCTCCACTTT.

CDR3 sequence: CATSQNTEAFF. The CDR3 DNA reads as TGTGCCACCAGTCAAAACACTGAAGCTTTCTTT. The gene calls are TRBV24-1 and TRBJ1-1; D call uncertain. Germline V CDR1 and CDR2: KGHDR, SFDVKD. Trimming removed 6 bases from V and 2 bases from J, with 3 bases in between. There are 11 residues in the CDR3.

J is TRBJ2-3 and V is TRBV5-8, with D perhaps TRBD2 (5 bases). Trimming took off 4 bases at V and 2 bases at J, with 11 bases between the two ends. The CDR3 loop spans 14 amino acids. CDR1 SGHTS and CDR2 YDEGEE come from the germline V gene. The CDR3 reads CASSVGVPTDTQYF. Written as DNA, the CDR3 is TGTGCCAGCAGCGTCGGGGTGCCCACAGATACGCAGTATTTT. Full variable domain (remainder filled in from reference TRBV5-8 and TRBJ2-3): EAGVTQSPTHLIKTRGQQATLRCSPISGHTSVYWYQQALGLGLQFLLWYDEGEERNRGNFPPRFSGRQFPNYSSELNVNALELEDSALYLCASSVGVPTDTQYFGPGTRLTVL.

This chain links TRBV5-4 with TRBJ2-5; 9 bases agree with TRBD2. Germline CDR1 and CDR2: SGHNT and YYREEE (reference sequence). This CDR3 is 14 amino acids long. Trimming cost V 4 bases and J 4 bases; bases outside gene matches: 5. CDR3 sequence reads: CASSAGTSSETQYF. Here the CDR3 DNA reads TGTGCCAGCAGCGCTGGGACTAGCTCAGAGACCCAGTACTTC.

Only one count was recorded for this clone. The CDR3: CASSLGPSGRVINIQYF. CDR3 in DNA: TGTGCCAGCAGCTTAGGTCCGAGCGGGAGAGTCATAAACATTCAGTACTTC. The chain is built from TRBV7-2 and TRBJ2-4; TRBD2 agrees at 8 bases. Germline V gives CDR1 SGHTA, CDR2 FQGNSA. CDR3 length: 17 amino acids. V trimming: 1 base; J trimming: 6 bases; junction bases outside the gene matches: 11.

V and J are TRBV15 and TRBJ2-5; D gene unclear. Germline assignment: CDR1 LNHNV and CDR2 YYDKDF (reference sequence). V was pared by 4 bases and J by 5 bases, with 11 bases between. The CDR3 consists of 13 residues. In DNA form, the CDR3 reads TGTGCCACCAGCACGCACTTGATGGAGACCCAGTACTTC. It codes for CATSTHLMETQYF.

The chain uses TRBV11-1 and TRBJ1-5; D remains unclear. The ends were cut back, 5 bases at V and 4 bases at J, with 15 bases in the middle. The CDR3 extends over 15 amino acids. Germline loops: CDR1 SGHAT, CDR2 FQDESV (reference sequence). As DNA, the CDR3 is TGTGCCAGCAGCCCCGGGCGGCGACAAAATCAGCCCCAGCATTTT. Its protein is CASSPGRRQNQPQHF. Full variable domain (outside the CDR3, taken from reference TRBV11-1 and TRBJ1-5): EAEVAQSPRYKITEKSQAVAFWCDPISGHATLYWYRQILGQGPELLVQFQDESVVDDSQLPKDRFSAERLKGVDSTLKIQPAELGDSAMYLCASSPGRRQNQPQHFGDGTRLSIL.

The chain has TRBV28 and TRBJ1-4; D unresolved. The CDR3 runs 13 residues. Deletions cut 7 bases from V and 5 bases from J, with 11 bases between. Germline V gives CDR1 MDHEN, CDR2 SYDVKM. This CDR3 is CASKDVRNEKLFF. CDR3 bases: TGTGCCAGCAAGGACGTCCGAAATGAAAAACTGTTTTTT. Full variable domain (remainder filled in from reference TRBV28 and TRBJ1-4): DVKVTQSSRYLVKRTGEKVFLECVQDMDHENMFWYRQDPGLGLRLIYFSYDVKMKEKGDIPEGYSVSREKKERFSLILESASTNQTSMYLCASKDVRNEKLFFGSGTQLSVL.

This chain joins TRBV6-6 and TRBJ2-2, with 8 bases identical to TRBD1. Germline V gives CDR1 MNHNY, CDR2 SVGAGI (reference sequence). The J segment lost 4 bases and the V segment lost 7 bases, leaving 11 bases of the junction unmatched. There are 16 residues in the CDR3. CDR3 sequence reads: CASTTGRGLGTGELFF. The CDR3 DNA reads as TGTGCCAGCACCACGGGCAGGGGGCTCGGCACCGGGGAGCTGTTTTTT.

The V call is TRBV5-1, the J call TRBJ1-2, with a tentative D call TRBD1 (5 bases). V was trimmed by 4 bases and J by 4 bases, leaving 11 bases between them. This CDR3 contains 13 residues. Germline V lookup: CDR1 SGHRS, CDR2 YFSETQ. Written as DNA, the CDR3 is TGCGCCAGCAGCCGATCCGACAGCTATGGCTACACCTTC. As protein: CASSRSDSYGYTF.

The genes are TRBV5-1 and TRBJ2-7; no clear D. V shed 4 bases and J shed 9 bases, with 17 bases lying between them. Looked up from germline, CDR1 is SGHRS and CDR2 is YFSETQ. There are 13 residues in the CDR3. The CDR3 DNA sequence: TGCGCCAGCAGCGAAGGGTATGATCTCGGGCAGTACTTC. Its protein product is CASSEGYDLGQYF.

This chain connects TRBV6-5 to TRBJ1-5, with 8 nucleotides matching TRBD1. Per the germline V gene, CDR1 is MNHEY and CDR2 is SVGAGI. Trimming took 8 bases from V and 5 from J; bases not matched to a gene: 5. This CDR3 contains 13 residues. This CDR3 reads CASYDRGYQPQHF. The CDR3 DNA reads TGTGCCAGCTACGACAGGGGATATCAGCCCCAGCATTTT.

This chain links TRBV11-2 with TRBJ2-1, with D perhaps TRBD2 (7 bases). Trimming pared 1 base from V and 4 bases from J, leaving 20 bases between. The CDR3 is 18 amino acids. Looked up from germline, CDR1 is SGHAT and CDR2 is FQNNGV. The CDR3 sequence is CASSLGGLWPAGYNEQFF. The CDR3 DNA reads TGTGCCAGCAGCTTAGGGGGGCTTTGGCCAGCGGGGTACAATGAGCAGTTCTTC.

V gene TRBV11-2 combines with J gene TRBJ1-5, with D maybe TRBD1 (6 bases). This CDR3 is 15 amino acids long. Germline V gene sequence: CDR1 SGHAT, CDR2 FQNNGV. The germline V and J ends were trimmed by 6 bases and 5 bases, with 17 bases remaining between them. The DNA of the CDR3 is TGTGCCAGCAGTGTCGGATTGGGGGCTGATCAGCCCCAGCATTTT. Protein product: CASSVGLGADQPQHF.

The chain employs TRBV29-1 and TRBJ2-3, with D maybe TRBD2 (6 bases). CDR3 length: 14 amino acids. Per germline, CDR1 SQVTM and CDR2 ANQGSEA. Between the trimmed V and J ends, which lost 0 bases and 2 bases, there was a span of 9 bases. In DNA, the CDR3 is TGCAGCGTTGAAGATCGCGGGAACACAGATACGCAGTATTTT. Amino acids: CSVEDRGNTDTQYF.

This clone was observed once. The rearrangement joins TRBV11-2 to TRBJ1-1; D remains ambiguous. Germline loops: CDR1 SGHAT, CDR2 FQNNGV. V was clipped by 3 bases and J by 4 bases, with 15 bases between them. The CDR3 covers 15 residues. The CDR3 coding sequence is TGTGCCAGCAGCTTGGGTGGCGGTTCGGGCACTGAAGCTTTCTTT. It is translated as CASSLGGGSGTEAFF.

This chain joins TRBV18 and TRBJ2-5; D call uncertain. Trimming took 3 bases from V and 5 from J, leaving 4 bases between them. The germline CDR1 and CDR2 sequences are KGHSH and LQKENI. The CDR3 runs 11 residues. In DNA, the CDR3 is TGTGCCAGCTCACCGGCCGAGACCCAGTACTTC. Protein product: CASSPAETQYF.

This clone occurred a few times. V is TRBV11-3 and J is TRBJ1-2; unclear D gene. The V and J ends lost 4 bases and 8 bases respectively, with 11 bases between them. The germline V gene encodes CDR1 SGHNT and CDR2 YENEEA. The CDR3 contains 12 residues. The CDR3 loop is CASSSTRLGYTF. The CDR3 bases are TGTGCCAGCAGCTCTACCCGCCTCGGCTACACCTTC.

CDR3: CASSFTGDTEAFF. The CDR3 nucleotides are TGTGCCAGCAGTTTTACAGGGGACACTGAAGCTTTCTTT. The rearrangement uses TRBV12-3 or TRBV12-4 and TRBJ1-1; 7 bases are shared with TRBD1. This CDR3 contains 13 residues. V dropped 3 bases and J dropped 3; count of bases not matched to a gene: 1.

The chain joins TRBV10-3 to TRBJ2-5; D is ambiguous. The CDR3 contains 13 residues. The V gene's germline CDR1 is ENHRY and CDR2 SYGVKD. Trimming took off 4 bases at V and 4 bases at J, with 10 bases between the two ends. The CDR3 sequence: CAISVSRLETQYF. In DNA, the CDR3 is TGTGCCATCAGTGTTAGTCGTTTAGAGACCCAGTACTTC.

The chain uses TRBV4-3 and TRBJ1-2; weak D call: TRBD1 (5 bases). With 4 bases removed from V and 4 bases from J, the gap between germline ends came to 16 bases. The CDR3 is made up of 15 amino acids. Germline V gives CDR1 LGHNA, CDR2 YSLEER. CDR3 loop: CASSRERQGGYGYTF. The CDR3 region has the DNA TGCGCCAGCAGCCGAGAACGGCAGGGCGGCTATGGCTACACCTTC.

V and J are TRBV5-6 and TRBJ1-6; no clear D. CDR3 length: 14 amino acids. V was pared by 0 bases and J by 3 bases, with 4 bases between. Germline assignment: CDR1 SGHDT and CDR2 YYEEEE. CDR3 sequence (DNA): TGTGCCAGCAGCTTGGGGAGCTATAATTCACCCCTCCACTTT. It specifies CASSLGSYNSPLHF.

Worth noting for this clone: This same CDR3 is encoded by further DNA sequences in the sample. The CDR3 bases are TGTGCCAGCAGCACTGGGACTAGCGGTTCCTACGAGCAGTACTTC. Protein sequence: CASSTGTSGSYEQYF. The chain links TRBV9 to TRBJ2-7, with 11 bases fitting TRBD2. The CDR3 is 15 amino acids. J gave up 1 base and V 4 bases, and 4 bases lay outside the gene matches. Germline CDR1 reads SGDLS; CDR2 reads YYNGEE.

This sequence joins TRBV3-1 (or the pseudogene TRBV3-2) and TRBJ2-1, with 8 bases lining up with TRBD2. Per germline, CDR1 LGHDT and CDR2 YNNKEL (reference sequence). With V trimmed by 4 bases and J by 5 bases, 7 bases remained unmatched. This CDR3 has 15 residues. The CDR3, as DNA: TGTGCCAGCAGCCTGGGACTAGTGATAAACAATGAGCAGTTCTTC. It encodes CASSLGLVINNEQFF.

This chain joins TRBV18 and TRBJ2-3, with D maybe TRBD2 (6 bases). V was trimmed by 6 bases and J by 0 bases, leaving 19 bases between them. Germline V gene sequence: CDR1 KGHSH, CDR2 LQKENI. This CDR3 has 17 amino acids. DNA of the CDR3: TGTGCCAGCTCCACCGCCCCTAGCGCCTCTAGCACAGATACGCAGTATTTT. It specifies CASSTAPSASSTDTQYF.

A remark on this clone: An end of the junction differs from the germline gene, which may be a read error. This chain uses TRBV5-6 with TRBJ2-4; D is perhaps TRBD1 or TRBD2 (6 bases each). The CDR3 length is 11 residues. Per germline, CDR1 SGHDT and CDR2 YYEEEE. CDR3 sequence reads: CASSRRGATFF. The CDR3 DNA reads TGTGCCAGCAGCCGGAGGGGGGCGACCTTCTTC.

The chain employs TRBV7-2 and TRBJ1-4, with a weak D call TRBD1 (5 bases). Germline V gives CDR1 SGHTA, CDR2 FQGNSA. CDR3 length: 19 amino acids. The ends were cut back, 3 bases at V and 8 bases at J, with 28 bases in the middle. The CDR3 DNA sequence: TGTGCCAGCAGCTTCCGGCACTTTCCAGGGTCCCCCGATGGAGAAAAACTGTTTTTT. Protein sequence: CASSFRHFPGSPDGEKLFF. The variable domain in full, with the rest retrieved from reference TRBV7-2 and TRBJ1-4, is GAGVSQSPSNKVTEKGKDVELRCDPISGHTALYWYRQSLGQGLEFLIYFQGNSAPDKSGLPSDRFSAERTGGSVSTLTIQRTQQEDSAVYLCASSFRHFPGSPDGEKLFFGSGTQLSVL.